This T cell receptor beta chain was found in a study of blood T cell repertoires in COVID-19. Whole-study context: Specimens from acute and convalescent COVID-19 originated in the United States, Italy and Spain. In each case, the material was cDNA or gDNA derived from T cells, B-cell-depleted T cells, or PBMCs.

Trimming cost V 0 bases and J 8 bases, with 17 bases left between them. This CDR3 is built from 16 residues. CDR1 SGHDT and CDR2 YYEEEE come from the germline V gene. In the original workflow: Amplified reference gene primers provided the basis for estimating nucleated cell counts. The data were produced by immunoSEQ multiplex PCR, yet TCRdb's version contains in-frame clones alone and is incomplete. The V and J calls and clone size come from that table; D and trimming were worked out from the DNA. The sample yields about 300,000 clones, around 87% seen once. This clonotype originated in a woman aged 40 to 49 who had recovered from COVID-19. The V and J genes are TRBV5-6 and TRBJ2-2; D might be TRBD1 (6 bases). Sequenced input: peripheral blood. The CDR3 here is CASSLERGQIRGELFF. The CDR3 region has the DNA TGTGCCAGCAGCTTGGAACGAGGACAGATCCGTGGGGAGCTGTTTTTT.